The 29 T cell receptor beta chains below come from one sample, sequenced in a study of T-cell memory formation after mild COVID-19. TCRdb reprocessed the 5' RACE reads via MiXCR and lists one record per CDR3 protein. The data contain 250,000 to 300,000 distinct CDR3 sequences, 15% to 20% of them seen just once; the ten biggest clones take up over 20%. Sequenced material: PBMCs or a T cell subset sorted from them (not recorded which). All receptors come from a man aged 18 to 35 who had mild COVID-19 (a few samples of this study predate the infection). Cell type and time point are not known.

This clonotype has only a few counts. V is TRBV18 and J is TRBJ2-3; 10 bases agree with TRBD1. The CDR3 covers 16 residues. The V segment lost 1 base and the J segment 3 bases; nucleotides outside the gene matches: 4. Germline loops: CDR1 KGHSH, CDR2 LQKENI. This chain's CDR3 is CASSPLDRGGTDTQYF. The CDR3 DNA follows: TGTGCCAGCTCACCACTGGACAGGGGGGGAACAGATACGCAGTATTTT.

The chain couples TRBV2 to TRBJ1-2, with D unresolved. CDR3 size: 16 residues. V lost 3 bases, J lost 5 bases, and 19 bases lay in between. Germline lookup yields CDR1 SNHLY and CDR2 FYNNEI. The CDR3 DNA reads TGTGCCAGCAGTGAGCTAACCCGCCGTACATCTTATGGCTACACCTTC. Translation: CASSELTRRTSYGYTF.

The V gene is TRBV29-1, the J gene TRBJ1-1; a possible D gene is TRBD1 (6 bases). Per the germline V gene, CDR1 is SQVTM and CDR2 is ANQGSEA. The CDR3 totals 12 residues. CDR3 residues: CRAGAVGTEAFF. For the CDR3, the DNA is TGCAGAGCAGGGGCAGTGGGCACTGAAGCTTTCTTT.

The V call is TRBV12-3 or TRBV12-4, the J call TRBJ1-5; D is undetermined. There are 9 residues in the CDR3. Between the trimmed V and J ends, which lost 8 bases and 11 bases, there was a span of 7 bases. CDR3 residues: CASVWAQHF. DNA of the CDR3: TGTGCCAGCGTATGGGCCCAGCATTTT.

This clonotype was counted a few times. The chain joins TRBV7-3 to TRBJ2-2, with 7 bases lining up with TRBD1. The junction had 8 bases not matched to a gene; V was cut back by 2 bases and J by 5 bases. This CDR3 spans 16 amino acids. Germline CDR1 reads SGHTA; CDR2 reads FQGTGA. CDR3 loop: CASSLFGPGGTGELFF. As DNA, the CDR3 is TGTGCCAGCAGCTTATTTGGGCCAGGGGGTACCGGGGAGCTGTTTTTT.

This clonotype has just a few counts. V is TRBV6-5 and J is TRBJ2-2, with 7 bases fitting TRBD1. Germline V lookup: CDR1 MNHEY, CDR2 SVGAGI. There are 14 residues in the CDR3. J gave up 3 bases and V 5 bases, and 3 bases lay outside the gene matches. CDR3 in amino acids: CASSLQGHTGELFF. CDR3 DNA: TGTGCCAGCAGTCTACAGGGGCACACCGGGGAGCTGTTTTTT.

This clonotype was counted a few times. The chain is built from TRBV18 and TRBJ1-1; D perhaps matches TRBD1 (5 bases). Trimming removed 5 bases at V and 4 bases at J, with 11 bases between. Germline V gene lookup returns CDR1 KGHSH and CDR2 LQKENI. This CDR3 is 13 amino acids long. Here the CDR3 reads CASSELGATEAFF. DNA of the CDR3: TGTGCCAGCTCAGAATTAGGGGCCACTGAAGCTTTCTTT.

This clonotype was seen repeatedly, ten times or more. The CDR3 DNA follows: TGTGCCAGCAGGATCACAGGGAAAGATACGCAGTATTTT. This codes for CASRITGKDTQYF. V and J are TRBV5-5 and TRBJ2-3; possible D gene TRBD1, 6 bases. V gave up 5 bases and J gave up 5 bases, with 12 bases separating them. Germline V gene lookup returns CDR1 SGHKS and CDR2 YYEKEE (reference sequence). The CDR3 length is 13 residues.

This clonotype was observed many times. The chain has TRBV4-1 and TRBJ2-7; D is tentatively TRBD1 or TRBD2 (5 bases each). V shed 6 bases and J shed 2 bases, with 26 bases lying between them. Germline-derived CDR1 and CDR2 are MGHRA and YSYEKL. The CDR3 runs 18 residues. The CDR3 spells CASSLHFRAGRVTYEQYV. In DNA, the CDR3 is TGCGCCAGCAGTCTACACTTTCGAGCAGGGAGAGTAACCTACGAGCAGTACGTC.

This chain joins TRBV27 and TRBJ1-2; 9 bases agree with TRBD1. Germline V CDR1 and CDR2: MNHEY, SMNVEV (reference sequence). The CDR3 contains 15 residues. Losses at the gene ends were 5 bases for V and 5 bases for J; bases not matched to a gene: 9. Written as DNA, the CDR3 is TGTGCCAGCAGTCCGGACAGGGGAGGATGGTATGGCTACACCTTC. Translating it yields CASSPDRGGWYGYTF.

This clonotype was counted at least ten times. The chain uses TRBV5-6 and TRBJ2-3, with D perhaps matching TRBD2 (6 bases). Trimming stripped 3 bases from V and 6 bases from J, with 8 bases between. This CDR3 contains 12 residues. The V gene's germline CDR1 is SGHDT and CDR2 YYEEEE. This CDR3 reads CASSSGEDTQYF. The CDR3 DNA follows: TGTGCCAGCAGCTCGGGAGAGGATACGCAGTATTTT. Based on the CDR3 plus reference TRBV5-6 and TRBJ2-3, the full variable domain is DAGVTQSPTHLIKTRGQQVTLRCSPKSGHDTVSWYQQALGQGPQFIFQYYEEEERQRGNFPDRFSGHQFPNYSSELNVNALLLGDSALYLCASSSGEDTQYFGPGTRLTVL.

V is TRBV7-6 and J is TRBJ1-1; TRBD1 might be the D (6 bases). Trimming left V 5 bases short and J 1 base short, with 14 bases between. CDR3 length: 15 residues. Germline CDR1 reads SGHVS; CDR2 reads FNYEAQ. In DNA form, the CDR3 reads TGTGCCAGCAGCCCGACAGGTTTGGGGAACACTGAAGCTTTCTTT. Residues: CASSPTGLGNTEAFF.

This clonotype occurred a few times. The chain uses TRBV7-9 and TRBJ2-5, with D perhaps being TRBD1 or TRBD2 (5 bases each). V lost 4 bases to trimming and J lost 5 bases, with 14 bases between them. This CDR3 contains 14 residues. CDR1 and CDR2 (germline): SEHNR, FQNEAQ (reference sequence). The CDR3 loop reads CASSSLWGTETQYF. CDR3 DNA: TGTGCCAGCAGCTCGTTGTGGGGGACCGAGACCCAGTACTTC.

The chain has TRBV12-3 or TRBV12-4 and TRBJ1-1, with unresolved D. There are 13 residues in the CDR3. Trimming left V 6 bases short and J 2 bases short, with 10 bases between. CDR3 DNA: TGTGCCAGCAGCAGCCCGACCAACACTGAAGCTTTCTTT. Its protein is CASSSPTNTEAFF.

This chain joins TRBV27 and TRBJ1-1, with a possible D match to TRBD1 (5 bases). CDR3 length equals 16 residues. Germline CDR1 is MNHEY and CDR2 is SMNVEV (reference sequence). With 5 bases removed from V and 4 bases from J, the gap between germline ends came to 20 bases. In DNA form, the CDR3 reads TGTGCCAGCAGTCTCTTTCCGTCTCTTGGGGCCACTGAAGCTTTCTTT. Translated, it gives CASSLFPSLGATEAFF.

This clonotype was detected a few times. The J gene is TRBJ2-7, the V gene TRBV4-1, with TRBD1 identical over 10 bases. Germline CDR1 reads MGHRA; CDR2 reads YSYEKL. The V and J ends lost 4 bases and 2 bases, in that order; junction bases with no gene match: 8. The CDR3 has 16 residues. CDR3 DNA: TGCGCCAGCAGCCCGCCGGGACAGGGGACCCCCTACGAGCAGTACTTC. Translated, it gives CASSPPGQGTPYEQYF.

This clonotype was observed a handful of times. V usage is TRBV5-6 and J usage is TRBJ1-6, with 7 bases that match TRBD1. V lost 6 bases to trimming and J lost 9 bases; unmatched junction nucleotides: 15. The CDR3 contains 16 residues. Germline lookup yields CDR1 SGHDT and CDR2 YYEEEE. The CDR3 loop is CASTDRKVSIRSPLHF. CDR3 DNA sequence: TGTGCCAGCACGGACAGGAAAGTGTCGATCCGTTCACCCCTCCACTTT.

This clonotype was seen at least ten times. The V call is TRBV20-1, the J call TRBJ1-1, with D unclear. CDR1 is DFQATT and CDR2 is SNEGSKA in the germline V gene (reference sequence). CDR3 size: 12 residues. Trimming stripped 1 base from V and 3 bases from J, with 6 bases between. As DNA, the CDR3 is TGCAGTGCTAGAGCTAGGGACACTGAAGCTTTCTTT. Translation gives CSARARDTEAFF.

DNA for the CDR3: TGTGCCAGTAGTGCAGATACGCAGTATTTT. Protein sequence: CASSADTQYF. The chain links TRBV7-2 to TRBJ2-3; no definite D call. The CDR3 consists of 10 residues. Germline V gene lookup returns CDR1 SGHTA and CDR2 FQGNSA. The V end was cut by 9 bases, the J end by 4 bases, with 5 bases between. Drawing the rest from reference TRBV7-2 and TRBJ2-3, the complete variable domain is GAGVSQSPSNKVTEKGKDVELRCDPISGHTALYWYRQSLGQGLEFLIYFQGNSAPDKSGLPSDRFSAERTGGSVSTLTIQRTQQEDSAVYLCASSADTQYFGPGTRLTVL.

V and J are TRBV5-1 and TRBJ1-2; D is ambiguous. V dropped 4 bases and J dropped 2 bases, with 15 bases sitting between them. The CDR3 is made up of 15 amino acids. Germline assignment: CDR1 SGHRS and CDR2 YFSETQ. The CDR3 protein is CASSPGGVGNYGYTF. CDR3 nucleotide sequence: TGCGCCAGCAGCCCGGGCGGGGTTGGGAACTATGGCTACACCTTC.

This clonotype was seen more than once but under ten times. V and J are TRBV4-1 and TRBJ2-1, with 8 bases that match TRBD1. Germline V lookup: CDR1 MGHRA, CDR2 YSYEKL. The CDR3 has 17 amino acids. J lost 7 bases, V lost 1 base, and 12 bases had no gene match. The CDR3 sequence is CASSQGRGRGLNNEQFF. The DNA of the CDR3 is TGCGCCAGCAGCCAAGGGAGAGGCAGGGGGCTGAATAATGAGCAGTTCTTC.

V is TRBV2 and J is TRBJ1-4; no firm D call. Trimming cost V 0 bases and J 11 bases, with 7 bases left between them. CDR3 length: 12 amino acids. Germline V gene lookup returns CDR1 SNHLY and CDR2 FYNNEI. CDR3 residues: CASSEALGKLFF. The CDR3 bases are TGTGCCAGCAGTGAAGCTCTAGGGAAACTGTTTTTT.

V gene TRBV3-1 combines with J gene TRBJ2-1, with D perhaps TRBD1 (6 bases). Per germline, CDR1 LGHDT and CDR2 YNNKEL (reference sequence). The V end lost 6 bases, the J end lost 12 bases, and 15 bases lay between the germline ends. The CDR3 runs 12 residues. The CDR3 region is CASSPRGEGQFF. The CDR3 bases are TGTGCCAGCAGTCCCAGGGGTGAGGGGCAGTTCTTC.

J is TRBJ2-2 and V is TRBV12-3 or TRBV12-4; D perhaps matches TRBD2 (5 bases). With 6 bases removed from V and 4 bases from J, the gap between germline ends came to 9 bases. The CDR3 contains 13 residues. The CDR3 coding sequence is TGTGCCAGCAGCTCAGAGGGCACCGGGGAGCTGTTTTTT. It encodes CASSSEGTGELFF.

A few counts support this clonotype. This sequence joins TRBV4-1 and TRBJ2-1; TRBD2 matches at 13 bases. The V gene's germline CDR1 is MGHRA and CDR2 YSYEKL. The CDR3 spans 15 residues. Trimming removed 4 bases from V and 8 bases from J; junction bases left unmatched: 5. This CDR3 reads CASSPTSGGADEQFF. Here the CDR3 DNA reads TGCGCCAGCAGCCCCACTAGCGGGGGGGCCGATGAGCAGTTCTTC.

The sample holds a few counts of this clonotype. J is TRBJ2-5 and V is TRBV7-2; TRBD2 matches 10 bases. In germline, CDR1 is SGHTA, CDR2 FQGNSA. CDR3 size: 16 residues. Trimming removed 5 bases from V and 4 bases from J; junction bases left unmatched: 10. The CDR3 nucleotides read TGTGCCAGCAGCCCCCTAGGGTCTAGCGGGAGAGAGACCCAGTACTTC. Translation: CASSPLGSSGRETQYF.

J is TRBJ1-5 and V is TRBV28; 9 bases fit TRBD1. V was clipped by 2 bases and J by 6 bases; unmatched bases: 5. CDR1 MDHEN and CDR2 SYDVKM come from the germline V gene. The CDR3 sequence is 15 residues long. CDR3 DNA: TGTGCCAGCAGTTTAAACAGGGGGCGCGTTCAGCCCCAGCATTTT. It yields the protein CASSLNRGRVQPQHF.

This clonotype was observed a handful of times. J is TRBJ2-1 and V is TRBV7-9; D ambiguous. This CDR3 has 13 amino acids. Between the trimmed V and J ends, which lost 7 bases and 9 bases, there was a span of 16 bases. The germline gives CDR1 SEHNR, CDR2 FQNEAQ (reference sequence). The CDR3 DNA reads as TGTGCCAGCAACCCGAAACCCCCGTTTGAGCAGTTCTTC. This codes for CASNPKPPFEQFF.

CDR3 in amino acids: CSVRGRFNEKLFF. CDR3 nucleotides: TGCAGCGTGAGAGGACGGTTTAATGAAAAACTGTTTTTT. The chain links TRBV29-1 to TRBJ1-4; D remains ambiguous. This CDR3 spans 13 amino acids. The V end lost 6 bases, the J end lost 4 bases, and 12 bases lay between the germline ends. Per the germline V gene, CDR1 is SQVTM and CDR2 is ANQGSEA.